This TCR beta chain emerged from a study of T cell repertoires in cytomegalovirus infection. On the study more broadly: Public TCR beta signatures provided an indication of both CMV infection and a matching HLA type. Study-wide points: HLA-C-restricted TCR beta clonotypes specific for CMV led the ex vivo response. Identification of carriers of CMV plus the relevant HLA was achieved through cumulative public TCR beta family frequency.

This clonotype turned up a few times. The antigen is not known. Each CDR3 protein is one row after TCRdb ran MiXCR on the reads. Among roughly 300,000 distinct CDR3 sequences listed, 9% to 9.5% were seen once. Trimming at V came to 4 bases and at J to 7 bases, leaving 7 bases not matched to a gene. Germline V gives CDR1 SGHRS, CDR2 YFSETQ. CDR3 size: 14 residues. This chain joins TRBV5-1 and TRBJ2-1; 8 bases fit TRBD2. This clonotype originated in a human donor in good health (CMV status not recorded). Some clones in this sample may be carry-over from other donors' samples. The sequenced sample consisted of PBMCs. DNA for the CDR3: TGCGCCAGCAGCCCGGGACTAGACCCGAATGAGCAGTTCTTC. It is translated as CASSPGLDPNEQFF.